The 8 T cell receptor beta chains presented below share a single source sample, sequenced in a study of cytomegalovirus exposure and HLA in healthy donors. Primers: 60 Vbeta forward and 13 Jbeta reverse. The assay was immunoSEQ multiplex PCR, and TCRdb's table has in-frame clones only and misses some. The data show 85,000 to 120,000 clones, with just over 70% seen just once and about 0.84% held by the top ten. The sample taken for sequencing was PBMCs. These TCRs come from a boy aged 5-17 years in good health and CMV-seronegative.

This chain connects TRBV7-2 to TRBJ2-7, with D possibly being TRBD1 (6 bases). Between the trimmed V and J ends, which lost 5 bases and 5 bases, there was a span of 16 bases. CDR1 is SGHTA and CDR2 is FQGNSA in the germline V gene. This CDR3 region has 14 residues. CDR3 sequence reads: CASSPRRTANEQYF. The CDR3 nucleotides read TGTGCCAGCAGCCCTCGGCGGACAGCAAACGAGCAGTACTTC.

The chain links TRBV13 to TRBJ2-3; D is unclear. CDR3 length equals 12 residues. Trimming took 5 bases from V and 6 from J, leaving 9 bases between them. Germline CDR1 reads PRHDT; CDR2 reads FYEKMQ (reference sequence). CDR3 sequence (DNA): TGTGCCAGCAGCCCCAGGCTTGATACGCAGTATTTT. It translates to CASSPRLDTQYF.

CDR3 in amino acids: CASSSPLANEQFF. The CDR3 nucleotides are TGTGCCAGCAGCTCACCGCTAGCGAATGAGCAGTTCTTC. This chain joins TRBV11-3 and TRBJ2-1; TRBD2 is a possible D gene (6 bases). The ends were cut back, 4 bases at V and 7 bases at J, with 11 bases in the middle. The CDR3 is 13 amino acids. Germline CDR1 is SGHNT and CDR2 is YENEEA. The full variable domain, completed using reference TRBV11-3 and TRBJ2-1, is EAGVVQSPRYKIIEKKQPVAFWCNPISGHNTLYWYLQNLGQGPELLIRYENEEAVDDSQLPKDRFSAERLKGVDSTLKIQPAELGDSAVYLCASSSPLANEQFFGPGTRLTVL.

The chain links TRBV7-9 to TRBJ1-1; TRBD1 aligns across 8 bases. CDR1 is SEHNR, CDR2 FQNEAQ, per germline (reference sequence). The CDR3 runs to 16 residues. J was trimmed by 1 base and V by 5 bases; bases with no gene match: 9. The CDR3 DNA reads TGTGCCAGCAGCGCCCGGGACAGGAAGGGGAACACTGAAGCTTTCTTT. Its translation is CASSARDRKGNTEAFF. The full variable domain, with the rest looked up from reference TRBV7-9 and TRBJ1-1, is DTGVSQNPRHKITKRGQNVTFRCDPISEHNRLYWYRQTLGQGPEFLTYFQNEAQLEKSRLLSDRFSAERPKGSFSTLEIQRTEQGDSAMYLCASSARDRKGNTEAFFGQGTRLTVV.

The J gene is TRBJ2-3, the V gene TRBV11-3, with 9 nucleotides matching TRBD1. The CDR3 contains 15 residues. CDR1 SGHNT and CDR2 YENEEA come from the germline V gene. V shed 4 bases and J 2 bases; nucleotides not matched to a gene: 4. The CDR3 sequence is CASSSGTGFTDTQYF. The CDR3 DNA follows: TGTGCCAGCAGCTCCGGGACAGGGTTCACAGATACGCAGTATTTT. Full variable domain (remainder filled in from reference TRBV11-3 and TRBJ2-3): EAGVVQSPRYKIIEKKQPVAFWCNPISGHNTLYWYLQNLGQGPELLIRYENEEAVDDSQLPKDRFSAERLKGVDSTLKIQPAELGDSAVYLCASSSGTGFTDTQYFGPGTRLTVL.

This clone appeared a few times. This chain connects TRBV6-6 to TRBJ1-3; the D gene is possibly TRBD1 (6 bases). The CDR3 spans 14 residues. V was pared by 5 bases and J by 0 bases, with 8 bases between. From germline, CDR1 is MNHNY and CDR2 SVGAGI (reference sequence). CDR3 protein: CASSGQISGNTIYF. CDR3 bases: TGTGCCAGCAGTGGACAGATCTCTGGAAACACCATATATTTT.

This rearrangement joins TRBV7-9 to TRBJ2-3, with 12 positions matching TRBD2. Germline loops: CDR1 SEHNR, CDR2 FQNEAQ (reference sequence). The CDR3 totals 18 residues. The junction had 11 bases not matched to a gene; V was cut back by 6 bases and J by 1 base. The CDR3 loop reads CASRWDKWTSGGTDTQYF. CDR3 DNA: TGTGCCAGCAGGTGGGACAAATGGACTAGCGGGGGCACAGATACGCAGTATTTT.

CDR3 sequence (DNA): TGTGCCTGGACTGAGGGCCTGAACACTGAAGCTTTCTTT. As protein: CAWTEGLNTEAFF. The gene calls are TRBV30 and TRBJ1-1, with no clear D. The CDR3 length is 13 residues. The germline V gene has CDR1 GTSNPN and CDR2 SVGIG (reference sequence). With 4 bases removed from V and 0 bases from J, the gap between germline ends came to 9 bases. The entire variable domain, with the rest obtained from reference TRBV30 and TRBJ1-1, is as follows: SQTIHQWPATLVQPVGSPLSLECTVEGTSNPNLYWYRQAAGRGLQLLFYSVGIGQISSEVPQNLSASRPQDRQFILSSKKLLLSDSGFYLCAWTEGLNTEAFFGQGTRLTVV.